This T cell receptor beta chain emerged from a study of blood T cells in healthy people across ages. Study-wide results and caveats: Getting older went along with TCR beta diversity per million T cells dropping roughly linearly.

This clonotype has just a few counts. The antigen is not known. The V gene lost 2 bases and the J gene lost 2 bases, with 3 bases spanning the gap. Germline V gives CDR1 LNHDA, CDR2 SQIVND (reference sequence). This CDR3 has 13 amino acids. A J-beta primer mix and a sample-barcoded 5' primer were used in a second PCR of about 6 to 12 cycles. MiXCR, applied by TCRdb to the 5' RACE reads, yields one record per CDR3 protein. The data contain around 620,000 distinct CDR3 sequences, roughly a quarter of them singletons. Peripheral blood samples of about 10 milliliters were drawn from each donor. The sequencing input was blood. V usage is TRBV19 and J usage is TRBJ2-2; no clear D. The receptor was derived from a woman in her seventies in good health. In DNA, the CDR3 is TGTGCCAGTAGTATAATTAACACCGGGGAGCTGTTTTTT. As protein: CASSIINTGELFF. Drawing the rest from reference TRBV19 and TRBJ2-2, the complete variable domain is DGGITQSPKYLFRKEGQNVTLSCEQNLNHDAMYWYRQDPGQGLRLIYYSQIVNDFQKGDIAEGYSVSREKKESFPLTVTSAQKNPTAFYLCASSIINTGELFFGEGSRLTVL.